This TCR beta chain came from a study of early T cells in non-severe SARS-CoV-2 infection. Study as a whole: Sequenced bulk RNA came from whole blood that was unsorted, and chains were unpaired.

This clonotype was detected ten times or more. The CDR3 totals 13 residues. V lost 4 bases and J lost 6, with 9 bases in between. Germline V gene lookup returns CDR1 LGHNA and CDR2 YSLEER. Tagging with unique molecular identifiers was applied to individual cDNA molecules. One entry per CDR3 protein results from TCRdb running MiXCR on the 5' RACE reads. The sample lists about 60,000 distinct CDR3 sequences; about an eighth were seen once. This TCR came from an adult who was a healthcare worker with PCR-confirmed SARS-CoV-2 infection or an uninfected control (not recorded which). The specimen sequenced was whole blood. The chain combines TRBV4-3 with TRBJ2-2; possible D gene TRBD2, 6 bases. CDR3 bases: TGCGCCAGCAGCCCCGGGGAGGCCGGGGAGCTGTTTTTT. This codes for CASSPGEAGELFF.